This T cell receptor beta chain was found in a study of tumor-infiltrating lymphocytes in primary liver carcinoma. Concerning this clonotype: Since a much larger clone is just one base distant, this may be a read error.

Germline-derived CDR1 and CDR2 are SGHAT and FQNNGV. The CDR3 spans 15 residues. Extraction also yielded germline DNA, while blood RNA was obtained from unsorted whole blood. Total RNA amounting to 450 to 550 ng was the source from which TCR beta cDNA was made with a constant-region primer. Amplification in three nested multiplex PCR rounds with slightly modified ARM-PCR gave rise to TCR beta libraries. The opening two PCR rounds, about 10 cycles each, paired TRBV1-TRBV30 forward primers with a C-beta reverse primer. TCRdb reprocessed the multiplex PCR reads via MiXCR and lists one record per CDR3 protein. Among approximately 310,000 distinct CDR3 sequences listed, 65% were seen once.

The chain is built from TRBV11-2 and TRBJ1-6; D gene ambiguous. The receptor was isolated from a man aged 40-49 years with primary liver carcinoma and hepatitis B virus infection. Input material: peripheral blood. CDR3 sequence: CASSLVIASNSPPHF. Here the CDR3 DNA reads TGTGCCAGCAGCTTAGTTATAGCGTCGAATTCACCCCCCCACTTT.